This T cell receptor (beta chain) was found in a study of cytomegalovirus exposure and HLA in healthy donors. Primers included in the PCR were 60 Vbeta and 13 Jbeta primers. TCRdb's table, derived via immunoSEQ multiplex PCR, lists solely in-frame clones and lacks some. Of about 200,000 clones detected, around 83% appear once; the ten largest clones hold over 1.5%. Losses at the gene ends were 1 base for V and 7 bases for J; bases not matched to a gene: 2. CDR1 is SGHTA and CDR2 is FQGTGA in the germline V gene. The CDR3 runs to 14 residues. Notes on this clone: Other DNA variants within this sample encode the same CDR3.

Sequences were obtained from PBMCs. This sequence was found in a middle-aged man in good health and CMV-seropositive. The V and J genes are TRBV7-3 and TRBJ2-1; 9 bases fit TRBD2. The CDR3 spells CASSLRAGGNEQFF. In nucleotides, the CDR3 is TGTGCCAGCAGCTTAAGGGCGGGAGGGAATGAGCAGTTCTTC.